Listed below are T cell receptor beta chains from one sample, sequenced in a study of OX40 agonist ivuxolimab in advanced cancers. Assay used: immunoSEQ multiplex PCR; TCRdb lists only in-frame clones, some missing. The sample has over 35,000 clones; about 70% are singletons. This specimen was CD4+ or CD8+ T cells sorted from blood, taken in a trial of the OX40 agonist ivuxolimab. The receptors derive from an adult with an advanced solid tumor such as melanoma, head and neck, liver or kidney cancer. The CDR3 runs from the conserved cysteine through the conserved F or W. The order of the fields is clone size, D gene, V gene, J gene, CDR3 DNA, CDR3 protein. D genes are given only for firm matches. Rows may omit the clone size; those that give it use once, few, many or a size class.

NA,TRBD1,TRBV29-1,TRBJ1-1,TGCAGCGTTGTCAAGTCAGGGGGAATGAACACTGAAGCTTTCTTT,CSVVKSGGMNTEAFF
NA,TRBD1,TRBV11-3,TRBJ1-1,TGTGCCAGCAGTTCCGGGACAGGGAAGAACACTGAAGCTTTCTTT,CASSSGTGKNTEAFF
NA,NA,TRBV19,TRBJ1-2,TGTGCCAGTAGTATAGCGCGGGATCCGGCCTATGGCTACACCTTC,CASSIARDPAYGYTF
NA,TRBD1,TRBV7-9,TRBJ2-7,TGTGCCAGCAGCTTAGGTGGACAGGGGGGCGAGCAGTACTTC,CASSLGGQGGEQYF
NA,TRBD1,TRBV6-1,TRBJ2-1,TGTGCCAGCAGTAAAGGTTTCGGACAGGGCTCCTACAATGAGCAGTTCTTC,CASSKGFGQGSYNEQFF
few,NA,TRBV11-2,TRBJ2-5,TGTGCCAGCAGCTTTTTGCAGGGTGAGGAGACCCAGTACTTC,CASSFLQGEETQYF
NA,TRBD1,TRBV6-1,TRBJ2-7,TGTGCCAGCACCACCGGGACAGGGGCCGAGCAGTACTTC,CASTTGTGAEQYF
NA,TRBD1,TRBV6-6,TRBJ1-2,TGTGCCAGCACGCAGGGGGGACAGGGAGGCTATGGCTACACCTTC,CASTQGGQGGYGYTF
NA,NA,TRBV7-2,TRBJ2-3,TGTGCCAGCAGCCGACCGGGACCACCCCCAGATACGCAGTATTTT,CASSRPGPPPDTQYF
NA,TRBD2,TRBV4-1,TRBJ2-1,TGCGCCAGCAGTTTGGAGCCTAGCGGGGGGGTGGGTGTCAATGAGCAGTTCTTC,CASSLEPSGGVGVNEQFF
NA,TRBD1,TRBV5-6,TRBJ1-1,TGTGCCAGCAGCAGGGGACAGGGCTTTATGAACACTGAAGCTTTCTTT,CASSRGQGFMNTEAFF
NA,NA,TRBV5-1,TRBJ2-5,TGCGCCAGCAGCTTGGACACGGGCCCCCAAGAGACCCAGTACTTC,CASSLDTGPQETQYF
few,NA,TRBV13,TRBJ1-5,TGTGCCAGCAGCTTAGGCCGAGGAAATCAGCCCCAGCATTTT,CASSLGRGNQPQHF
NA,NA,TRBV10-3,TRBJ2-5,TGTGCCATCAGTGAGTCGTGGGGGGAGACCCAGTACTTC,CAISESWGETQYF
NA,NA,TRBV27,TRBJ1-2,TGTGCCAGCACCACGGGAGGTCTCCATGGCTACACCTTC,CASTTGGLHGYTF
NA,NA,TRBV11-2,TRBJ2-7,TGTGCCAGCAGCTTATGGGACACCGTGCACTTC,CASSLWDTVHF
NA,NA,TRBV30,TRBJ1-6,TGTGCCTACGACAAGAATTCACCCCTCCACTTT,CAYDKNSPLHF
NA,NA,TRBV6-5,TRBJ2-3,TGTGCCAGCAGCTATTACACAGATACGCAGTATTTT,CASSYYTDTQYF
NA,NA,TRBV28,TRBJ1-4,TGTGCCAGCAGTCCGAGGGAAAAACTGTTTTTT,CASSPREKLFF
NA,NA,TRBV2,TRBJ2-3,TGTGCCAGCAGAACCGGACAGAGCACAGATACGCAGTATTTT,CASRTGQSTDTQYF
NA,TRBD1,TRBV5-4,TRBJ1-2,TGTGCCAGCAGCTCGGACAGGGTTTCCTCTAACTATGGCTACACCTTC,CASSSDRVSSNYGYTF
NA,NA,TRBV7-2,TRBJ1-4,TGTGCCAGCAGCTTAGTTTGGTCAGGGGAGGGTGAAAAACTGTTTTTT,CASSLVWSGEGEKLFF